This T cell receptor beta chain derives from a study of yellow fever vaccine responses in identical twins. Study-level results: Twins' T cell vaccine responses reportedly looked partly convergent, partly personalized.

The V end was cut by 2 bases, the J end by 1 base, with 11 bases between. Germline lookup yields CDR1 MNHEY and CDR2 SVGEGT. CDR3 length equals 16 residues. A single record per CDR3 protein comes from TCRdb applying MiXCR to the RT-PCR reads. The sample consists of 1,000 to 1,500 distinct CDR3 sequences, approximately 6.1% of them appearing once. This clonotype has a handful of counts. Its antigen remains unidentified. The receptor was derived from a young woman who received the yellow fever vaccine. The rearrangement uses TRBV6-2 or TRBV6-3 and TRBJ2-2, with a possible D match to TRBD1 (6 bases). Sample: T cells from blood (PBMCs), unsorted or a sorted subset (not recorded which), taken before or after yellow fever vaccination (not recorded which). This CDR3 reads CASSYAVTGNTGELFF. CDR3 bases: TGTGCCAGCAGTTACGCGGTGACAGGGAACACCGGGGAGCTGTTTTTT.